This TCR beta chain was profiled in a study of T cell repertoires in cytomegalovirus infection. Regarding the study as a whole: Across the ex vivo response, the dominant clonotypes were HLA-C-restricted CMV-specific TCR beta clonotypes.

Germline trimming cut 5 bases from V and 3 bases from J; bases unmatched to any gene: 2. This CDR3 has 15 residues. Germline loops: CDR1 SGHTA, CDR2 FQGNSA. This clonotype came up many times. Its antigen is not identified. TCRdb processed the reads anew with MiXCR; each CDR3 protein has one entry. This sample has a few hundred thousand distinct CDR3 sequences; about an eighth occur once, and the top ten carry around 8.7%. Specimen: PBMCs. This receptor was taken from a human donor in good health (CMV status not recorded). Some clones in this sample may be carry-over from other donors' samples. This chain uses TRBV7-2 with TRBJ2-1, with 12 bases aligning to TRBD2. The CDR3 sequence: CASSRTSGIYNEQFF. The DNA of the CDR3 is TGTGCCAGCAGCCGGACTAGCGGGATCTACAATGAGCAGTTCTTC.